This TCR beta chain was recorded in a study of blood T cell repertoires in COVID-19 (dated by TCRdb to the early 2020s). Looking at the study overall: Samples covering the acute and convalescent phases of COVID-19 were provided by collaborators in the United States, Italy and Spain. A freely available public database, intended as a resource for researchers studying the immune response to SARS-CoV-2, is where the repertoires were released. The material from the prospective study consisted of cDNA or gDNA derived from T cells, B-cell-depleted T cells, or PBMCs. Where HLA class I and class II types were available, the types were taken from metadata supplied by the sample provider, not from assay-based typing. Subjects who had been exposed to COVID-19, were actively infected with it, or had recovered from it provided the deeply sampled blood TCRbeta repertoires that made up the dataset. Samples were obtained from the ongoing ImmuneRACE study (first 160 participants) and from over 1,000 subjects provided by 6 global collaborators. The sample metadata nearly always contained a de-identified subject ID, COVID-19 status, age in years and sex. Points the paper makes about the study in general: How much clinical and demographic metadata was included differed by source and by participant, and the metadata was provided uncurated.

From its cysteine to its phenylalanine, the CDR3 spans 16 amino acids. The only DNA kept is the CDR3, 48 bases in frame from the first base. The germline V gene gives CDR1 as SGHDT and CDR2 as YYEEEE. V is trimmed back by 4 bases and J by 0 bases, and the junction contains 6 bases that no gene match accounts for. Worth noting for this clone: The antigen it binds to is not known. No quality values exist for individual bases; no much larger clone is one base distant.

TCRbeta CDR3 regions were amplified from genomic DNA by means of the immunoSEQ Assay, a bias-controlled multiplex PCR. The original methods were these. The number of nucleated cells in each sample was estimated from the amplification of reference gene primers within the assay. Sequence reads were collapsed and filtered to measure the absolute abundance of every unique TCRbeta CDR3 rearrangement. For each sample, productive Simpson clonality was calculated by taking the square root of Simpson's diversity index across productive rearrangements. What TCRdb holds here is the immuneACCESS table cut down to in-frame rearrangements. Part of the clones is not present; checked against another copy, under half of the missing clones reflect an unresolved V gene, and the others are unexplained. V and J calls and clone size are copied from that table; D and trimming were computed from the DNA. Recorded for this sample are some 180,000 clones; approximately 85% of them occurred a single time. Roughly 8.2% of the sample is held by the ten biggest clonotypes.

Each collaborating institution followed its own protocols to collect whole blood in K2EDTA tubes. For TCRbeta analysis, collaborator samples were shipped as frozen whole blood, as isolated PBMCs, or as DNA extracted from either sample type. The source of this sequence is a woman aged 55-69 years with acute or convalescent COVID-19. Recombination joined TRBV5-6 with TRBJ1-4, with TRBD1 identical over 7 junction bases. The sample was peripheral blood. The DNA is TGTGCCAGCAGCCGACAGGGTCTCGCAACTAATGAAAAACTGTTTTTT. This yields the protein CASSRQGLATNEKLFF.